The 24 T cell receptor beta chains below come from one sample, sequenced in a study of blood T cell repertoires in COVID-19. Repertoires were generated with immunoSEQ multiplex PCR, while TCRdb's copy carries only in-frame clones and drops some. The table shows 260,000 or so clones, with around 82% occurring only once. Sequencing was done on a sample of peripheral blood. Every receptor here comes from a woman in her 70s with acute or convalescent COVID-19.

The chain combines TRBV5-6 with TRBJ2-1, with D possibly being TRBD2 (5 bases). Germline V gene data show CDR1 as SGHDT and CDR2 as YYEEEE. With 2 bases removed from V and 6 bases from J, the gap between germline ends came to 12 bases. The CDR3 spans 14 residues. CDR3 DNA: TGTGCCAGCAGCTTCGGGCTAGAGGGCAATGAGCAGTTCTTC. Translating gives CASSFGLEGNEQFF.

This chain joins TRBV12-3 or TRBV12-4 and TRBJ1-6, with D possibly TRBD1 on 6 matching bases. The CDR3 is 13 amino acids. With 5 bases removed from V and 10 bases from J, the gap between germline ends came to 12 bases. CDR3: CASSAQQGSPLHF. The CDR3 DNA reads TGTGCCAGCAGTGCACAACAGGGCTCACCCCTCCACTTT.

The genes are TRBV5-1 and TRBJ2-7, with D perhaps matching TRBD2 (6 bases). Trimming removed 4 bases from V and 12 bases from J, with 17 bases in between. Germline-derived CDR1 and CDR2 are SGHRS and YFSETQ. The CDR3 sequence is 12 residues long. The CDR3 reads CASSAGTSEGYF. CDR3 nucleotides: TGCGCCAGCAGCGCCGGGACTTCTGAAGGGTACTTC.

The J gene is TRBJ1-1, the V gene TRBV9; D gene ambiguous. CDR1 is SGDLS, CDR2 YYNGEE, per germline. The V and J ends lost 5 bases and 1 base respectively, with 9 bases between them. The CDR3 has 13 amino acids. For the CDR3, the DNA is TGTGCCAGCAGTTGGAGGGAGAACACTGAAGCTTTCTTT. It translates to CASSWRENTEAFF.

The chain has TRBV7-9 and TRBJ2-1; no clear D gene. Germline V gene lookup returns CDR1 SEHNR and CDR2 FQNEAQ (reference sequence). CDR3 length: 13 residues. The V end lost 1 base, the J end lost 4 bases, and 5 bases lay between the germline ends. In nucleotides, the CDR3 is TGTGCCAGCAGCTTAGGGGCGTACAATGAGCAGTTCTTC. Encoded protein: CASSLGAYNEQFF.

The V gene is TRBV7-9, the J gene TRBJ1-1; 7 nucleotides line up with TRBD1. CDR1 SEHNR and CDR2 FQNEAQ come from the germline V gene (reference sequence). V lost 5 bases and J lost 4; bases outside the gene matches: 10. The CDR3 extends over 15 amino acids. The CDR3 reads CASSKARGFGTEAFF. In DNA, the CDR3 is TGTGCCAGCAGCAAAGCCAGGGGGTTTGGCACTGAAGCTTTCTTT. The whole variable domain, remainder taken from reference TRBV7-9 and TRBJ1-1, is DTGVSQNPRHKITKRGQNVTFRCDPISEHNRLYWYRQTLGQGPEFLTYFQNEAQLEKSRLLSDRFSAERPKGSFSTLEIQRTEQGDSAMYLCASSKARGFGTEAFFGQGTRLTVV.

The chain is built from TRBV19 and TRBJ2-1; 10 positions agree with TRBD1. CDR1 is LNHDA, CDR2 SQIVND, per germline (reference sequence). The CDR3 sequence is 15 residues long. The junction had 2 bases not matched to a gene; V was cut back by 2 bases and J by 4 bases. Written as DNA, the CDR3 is TGTGCCAGTAGTATATGGGGACAGGGGTACAATGAGCAGTTCTTC. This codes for CASSIWGQGYNEQFF.

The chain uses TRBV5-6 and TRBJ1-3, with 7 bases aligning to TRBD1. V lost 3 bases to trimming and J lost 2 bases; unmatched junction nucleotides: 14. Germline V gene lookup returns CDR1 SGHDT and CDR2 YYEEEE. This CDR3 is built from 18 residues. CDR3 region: CASSSTRRGRGTGNTIYF. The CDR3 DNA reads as TGTGCCAGCAGCTCTACCCGAAGGGGGCGCGGGACTGGAAACACCATATATTTT. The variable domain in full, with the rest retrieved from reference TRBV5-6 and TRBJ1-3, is DAGVTQSPTHLIKTRGQQVTLRCSPKSGHDTVSWYQQALGQGPQFIFQYYEEEERQRGNFPDRFSGHQFPNYSSELNVNALLLGDSALYLCASSSTRRGRGTGNTIYFGEGSWLTVV.

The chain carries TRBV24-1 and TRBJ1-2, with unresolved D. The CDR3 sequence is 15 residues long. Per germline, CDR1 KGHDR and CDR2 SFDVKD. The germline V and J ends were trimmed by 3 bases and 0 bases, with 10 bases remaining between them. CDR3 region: CATSDPGPSNYGYTF. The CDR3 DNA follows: TGTGCCACCAGTGATCCGGGTCCTTCTAACTATGGCTACACCTTC.

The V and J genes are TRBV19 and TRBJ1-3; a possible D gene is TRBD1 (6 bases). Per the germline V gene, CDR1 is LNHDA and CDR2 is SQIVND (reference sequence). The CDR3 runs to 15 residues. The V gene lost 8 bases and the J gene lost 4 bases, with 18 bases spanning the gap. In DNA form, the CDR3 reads TGTGCCAGTTCGGAACAGGGCATAGCGGGAAACACCATATATTTT. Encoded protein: CASSEQGIAGNTIYF.

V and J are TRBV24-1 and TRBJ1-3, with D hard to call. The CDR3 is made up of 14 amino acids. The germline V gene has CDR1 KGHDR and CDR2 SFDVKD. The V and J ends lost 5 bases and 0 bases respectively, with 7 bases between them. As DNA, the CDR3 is TGTGCCACCAGTGTCGGGATCTCTGGAAACACCATATATTTT. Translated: CATSVGISGNTIYF.

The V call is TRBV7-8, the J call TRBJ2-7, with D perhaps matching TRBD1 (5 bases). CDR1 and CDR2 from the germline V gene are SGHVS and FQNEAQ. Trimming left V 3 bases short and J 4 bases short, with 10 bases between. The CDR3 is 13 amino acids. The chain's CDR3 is CASSFDRRYEQYF. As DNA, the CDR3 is TGTGCCAGCAGCTTTGACAGACGTTACGAGCAGTACTTC. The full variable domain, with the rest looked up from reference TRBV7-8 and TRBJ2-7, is GAGVSQSPRYKVAKRGQDVALRCDPISGHVSLFWYQQALGQGPEFLTYFQNEAQLDKSGLPSDRFFAERPEGSVSTLKIQRTQQEDSAVYLCASSFDRRYEQYFGPGTRLTVT.

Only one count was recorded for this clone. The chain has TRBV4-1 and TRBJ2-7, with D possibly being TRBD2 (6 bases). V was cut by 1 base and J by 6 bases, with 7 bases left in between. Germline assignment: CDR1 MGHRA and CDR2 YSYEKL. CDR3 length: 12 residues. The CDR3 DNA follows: TGCGCCAGCAGCCAAGCCGGGGGCGAGCAGTACTTC. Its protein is CASSQAGGEQYF.

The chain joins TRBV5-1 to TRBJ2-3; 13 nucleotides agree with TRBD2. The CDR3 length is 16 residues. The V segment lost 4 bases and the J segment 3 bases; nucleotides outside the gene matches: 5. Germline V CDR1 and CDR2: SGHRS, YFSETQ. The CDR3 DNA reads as TGCGCCAGCAGCCCTGGGACTAGCGGGGCTACAGATACGCAGTATTTT. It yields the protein CASSPGTSGATDTQYF.

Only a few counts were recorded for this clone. This chain's CDR3 is CASSESWGQYEQYF. In DNA form, the CDR3 reads TGTGCCAGCAGTGAATCCTGGGGGCAGTACGAGCAGTACTTC. The chain links TRBV6-1 to TRBJ2-7; possibly TRBD1 for D (6 bases). Trimming shortened V by 2 bases and J by 4 bases, and 12 bases separated the two germline ends. CDR3 length: 14 residues. Germline V lookup: CDR1 MNHNS, CDR2 SASEGT.

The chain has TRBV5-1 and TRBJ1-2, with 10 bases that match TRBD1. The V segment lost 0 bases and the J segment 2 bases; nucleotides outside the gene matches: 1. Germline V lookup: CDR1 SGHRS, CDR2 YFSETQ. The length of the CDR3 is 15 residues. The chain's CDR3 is CASSLAGQGNYGYTF. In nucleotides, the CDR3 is TGCGCCAGCAGCTTGGCGGGACAGGGGAACTATGGCTACACCTTC.

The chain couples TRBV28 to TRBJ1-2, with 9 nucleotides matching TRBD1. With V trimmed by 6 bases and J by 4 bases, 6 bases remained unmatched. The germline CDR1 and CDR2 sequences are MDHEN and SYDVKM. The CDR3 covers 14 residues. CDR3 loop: CASRQGQGTYGYTF. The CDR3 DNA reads TGTGCCAGCAGACAGGGACAGGGAACCTATGGCTACACCTTC.

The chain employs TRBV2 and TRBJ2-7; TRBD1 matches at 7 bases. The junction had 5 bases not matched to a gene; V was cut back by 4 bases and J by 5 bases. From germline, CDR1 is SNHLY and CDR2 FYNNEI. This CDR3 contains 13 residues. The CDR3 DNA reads TGTGCCAGCAGTGTCGTAGGACAGGACGAGCAGTACTTC. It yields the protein CASSVVGQDEQYF.

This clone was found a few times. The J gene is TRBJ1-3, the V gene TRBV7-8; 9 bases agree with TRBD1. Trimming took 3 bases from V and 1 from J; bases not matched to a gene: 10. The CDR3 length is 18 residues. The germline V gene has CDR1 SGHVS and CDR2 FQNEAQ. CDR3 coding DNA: TGTGCCAGCAGCTTCCTCTGGGGACAGGGTCCTTCTGGAAACACCATATATTTT. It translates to CASSFLWGQGPSGNTIYF. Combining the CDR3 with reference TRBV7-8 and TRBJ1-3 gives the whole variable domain GAGVSQSPRYKVAKRGQDVALRCDPISGHVSLFWYQQALGQGPEFLTYFQNEAQLDKSGLPSDRFFAERPEGSVSTLKIQRTQQEDSAVYLCASSFLWGQGPSGNTIYFGEGSWLTVV.

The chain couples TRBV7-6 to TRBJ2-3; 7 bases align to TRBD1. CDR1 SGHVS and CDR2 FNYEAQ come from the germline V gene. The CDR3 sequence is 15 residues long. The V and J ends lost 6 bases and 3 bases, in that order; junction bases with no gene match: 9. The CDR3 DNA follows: TGTGCCAGCAGTTCTCAGGGGGAAGTAACAGATACGCAGTATTTT. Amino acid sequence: CASSSQGEVTDTQYF.

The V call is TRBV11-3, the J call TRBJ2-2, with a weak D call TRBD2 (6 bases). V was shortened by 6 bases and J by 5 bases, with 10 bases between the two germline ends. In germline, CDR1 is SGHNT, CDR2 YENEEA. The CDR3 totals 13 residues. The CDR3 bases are TGTGCCAGCAGTCCCCGGGAGACCGGGGAGCTGTTTTTT. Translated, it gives CASSPRETGELFF.

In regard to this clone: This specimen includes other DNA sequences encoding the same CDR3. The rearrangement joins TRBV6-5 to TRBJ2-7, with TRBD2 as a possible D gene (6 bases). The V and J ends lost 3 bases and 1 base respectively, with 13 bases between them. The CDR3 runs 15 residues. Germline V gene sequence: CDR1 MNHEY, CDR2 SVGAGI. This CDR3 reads CASSYSTGGSYEQYF. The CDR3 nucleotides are TGTGCCAGCAGTTATTCCACAGGAGGGTCCTACGAGCAGTACTTC.

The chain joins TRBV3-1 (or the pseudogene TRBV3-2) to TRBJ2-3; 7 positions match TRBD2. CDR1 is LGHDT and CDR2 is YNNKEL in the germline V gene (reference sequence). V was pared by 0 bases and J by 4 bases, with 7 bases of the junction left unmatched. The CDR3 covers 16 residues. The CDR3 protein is CASSQDGGGGADTQYF. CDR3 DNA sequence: TGTGCCAGCAGCCAAGATGGCGGGGGTGGTGCAGATACGCAGTATTTT.

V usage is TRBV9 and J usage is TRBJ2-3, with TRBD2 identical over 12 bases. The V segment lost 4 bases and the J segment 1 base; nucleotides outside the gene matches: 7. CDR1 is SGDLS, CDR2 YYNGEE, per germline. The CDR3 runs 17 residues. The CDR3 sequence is CASSLASGGAGTDTQYF. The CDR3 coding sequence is TGTGCCAGCAGCCTGGCTAGCGGGGGGGCGGGCACAGATACGCAGTATTTT. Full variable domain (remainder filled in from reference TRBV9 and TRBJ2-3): DSGVTQTPKHLITATGQRVTLRCSPRSGDLSVYWYQQSLDQGLQFLIQYYNGEERAKGNILERFSAQQFPDLHSELNLSSLELGDSALYFCASSLASGGAGTDTQYFGPGTRLTVL.